One and the same sample provided the 16 T cell receptor beta chains below, sequenced in a study of memory CD4+ T cells and cytomegalovirus serostatus. Single viable CD3+CD4+CD8-CD45RO+ cells were sorted as the memory CD4+ T cells. Clones were sequenced by immunoSEQ multiplex PCR, and TCRdb holds only the in-frame ones, with some missing. The data contain around 60,000 clones, roughly 80% of them singletons. The sequencing sample was made of memory CD4+ T cells from blood. The receptors were gathered from an adult in good health and CMV-seronegative.

The chain uses TRBV6-1 and TRBJ2-1; D is possibly TRBD1 or TRBD2 (5 bases each). CDR1 is MNHNS, CDR2 SASEGT, per germline. Deletions cut 4 bases from V and 13 bases from J, with 14 bases between. The CDR3 is 12 residues long. CDR3 region: CASSVRDRAQFF. CDR3 bases: TGTGCCAGCAGTGTTCGGGACCGTGCCCAGTTCTTC.

The rearrangement joins TRBV28 to TRBJ2-1; D is ambiguous. The CDR3 length is 18 residues. From germline, CDR1 is MDHEN and CDR2 SYDVKM. V lost 2 bases and J lost 0, with 17 bases in between. CDR3 in DNA: TGTGCCAGCAGTTTAAACCGCTTTGAGTTGAGCTCCTACAATGAGCAGTTCTTC. It is translated as CASSLNRFELSSYNEQFF.

The chain links TRBV7-3 to TRBJ2-1, with 10 bases that match TRBD1. The CDR3 length is 16 residues. Looked up from germline, CDR1 is SGHTA and CDR2 is FQGTGA. Unmatched junction bases numbered 6, after V lost 0 bases and J lost 7 bases. The CDR3, as DNA: TGTGCCAGCAGCTTAACCGGGACAGGGGCCTTGAATGAGCAGTTCTTC. The encoded protein is CASSLTGTGALNEQFF.

The V gene is TRBV2, the J gene TRBJ1-2, with D uncertain. CDR1 is SNHLY, CDR2 FYNNEI, per germline. The V gene lost 6 bases and the J gene lost 2 bases, with 10 bases spanning the gap. The CDR3 loop spans 13 amino acids. CDR3 protein: CASSETPNYGYTF. The CDR3 coding sequence is TGTGCCAGCAGCGAAACACCGAACTATGGCTACACCTTC. The full variable domain, rest sourced from reference TRBV2 and TRBJ1-2, is EPEVTQTPSHQVTQMGQEVILRCVPISNHLYFYWYRQILGQKVEFLVSFYNNEISEKSEIFDDQFSVERPDGSNFTLKIRSTKLEDSAMYFCASSETPNYGYTFGSGTRLTVV.

This chain uses TRBV7-2 with TRBJ2-7; 12 nucleotides match TRBD2. The CDR3 totals 14 residues. CDR1 and CDR2 from the germline V gene are SGHTA and FQGNSA. Germline trimming cut 4 bases from V and 6 bases from J; bases unmatched to any gene: 4. The CDR3 region is CASSSLAGGGEQYF. DNA for the CDR3: TGTGCCAGCAGCTCCCTAGCGGGAGGGGGCGAGCAGTACTTC.

The genes are TRBV7-2 and TRBJ1-1, with no clear D. Germline CDR1 and CDR2: SGHTA and FQGNSA. The CDR3 is 13 residues long. V dropped 6 bases and J dropped 1 base, with 9 bases sitting between them. The CDR3 protein is CASSTRGNTEAFF. CDR3 bases: TGTGCCAGCAGTACCCGGGGGAACACTGAAGCTTTCTTT.

The chain has TRBV10-3 and TRBJ1-2, with D perhaps matching TRBD1 (5 bases). From germline, CDR1 is ENHRY and CDR2 SYGVKD. The CDR3 is 13 amino acids. The ends were cut back, 0 bases at V and 3 bases at J, with 5 bases in the middle. CDR3 loop: CAISESRDYGYTF. The CDR3 DNA reads as TGTGCCATCAGTGAGTCCAGGGACTATGGCTACACCTTC.

This clone was recorded a few times. The chain uses TRBV27 and TRBJ1-1; the match to TRBD1 covers 7 bases. CDR1 and CDR2 from the germline V gene are MNHEY and SMNVEV (reference sequence). Trimming removed 4 bases from V and 4 bases from J; junction bases left unmatched: 12. The CDR3 consists of 16 residues. CDR3 sequence reads: CASSSRQSNRGTEAFF. CDR3 in DNA: TGTGCCAGCAGTTCCAGACAGTCAAACAGGGGCACTGAAGCTTTCTTT.

This chain links TRBV25-1 with TRBJ1-6; D might be TRBD1 (6 bases). Deletions cut 4 bases from V and 9 bases from J, with 16 bases between. CDR1 and CDR2 from the germline V gene are MGHDK and SYGVNS. The CDR3 has 15 amino acids. CDR3 region: CASSGGGGARSPLHF. The CDR3 bases are TGTGCCAGCAGTGGGGGAGGGGGGGCACGTTCACCCCTCCACTTT.

The genes are TRBV30 and TRBJ1-2; D may be TRBD1 (6 bases). Deletions cut 2 bases from V and 7 bases from J, with 14 bases between. Germline CDR1 is GTSNPN and CDR2 is SVGIG (reference sequence). This CDR3 has 13 residues. The CDR3 protein is CAWSMGGAGGYTF. As DNA, the CDR3 is TGTGCCTGGAGTATGGGGGGCGCGGGTGGCTACACCTTC.

This chain uses TRBV18 with TRBJ2-1; 12 bases are a match to TRBD2. The CDR3 covers 16 residues. Germline CDR1 is KGHSH and CDR2 is LQKENI. V gave up 3 bases and J gave up 7 bases; unmatched junction bases: 7. The CDR3 nucleotides read TGTGCCAGCTCACCTCAGACTAGCGGGGGCCTGAATGAGCAGTTCTTC. As protein: CASSPQTSGGLNEQFF. The full variable domain, its missing parts supplied by reference TRBV18 and TRBJ2-1, is NAGVMQNPRHLVRRRGQEARLRCSPMKGHSHVYWYRQLPEEGLKFMVYLQKENIIDESGMPKERFSAEFPKEGPSILRIQQVVRGDSAAYFCASSPQTSGGLNEQFFGPGTRLTVL.

This sequence joins TRBV19 and TRBJ2-7, with no clear D. Germline-derived CDR1 and CDR2 are LNHDA and SQIVND (reference sequence). The CDR3 consists of 14 residues. Trimming left V 3 bases short and J 1 base short, with 10 bases between. The CDR3 sequence: CASSIDLLSYEQYF. CDR3 bases: TGTGCCAGTAGTATTGATCTGTTGTCCTACGAGCAGTACTTC.

The gene calls are TRBV5-1 and TRBJ1-1, with TRBD1 as a possible D gene (6 bases). The length of the CDR3 is 14 residues. The germline V and J ends were trimmed by 0 bases and 4 bases, with 10 bases remaining between them. Germline V lookup: CDR1 SGHRS, CDR2 YFSETQ. CDR3 in DNA: TGCGCCAGCAGCTTGGAGGGGGGAGGCACTGAAGCTTTCTTT. It is translated as CASSLEGGGTEAFF.

The chain uses TRBV28 and TRBJ2-7; TRBD2 might be the D (6 bases). Germline values: CDR1 MDHEN, CDR2 SYDVKM. The CDR3 extends over 15 amino acids. V lost 5 bases, J lost 4 bases, and 18 bases lay in between. The CDR3 coding sequence is TGTGCCAGCAGTGTGCTGGAGGGGTCTCTTTACGAGCAGTACTTC. Translation: CASSVLEGSLYEQYF.

In DNA form, the CDR3 reads TGTGCCAGCAGCTTAGGACTTAACTATGGCTACACCTTC. It specifies CASSLGLNYGYTF. This chain joins TRBV11-1 and TRBJ1-2; D not certain. Germline assignment: CDR1 SGHAT and CDR2 FQDESV (reference sequence). The CDR3 is 13 residues long. Trimming shortened V by 1 base and J by 1 base, and 4 bases separated the two germline ends.

V usage is TRBV5-4 and J usage is TRBJ1-2; D perhaps matches TRBD1 (6 bases). Germline CDR1 SGHNT, CDR2 YYREEE (reference sequence). The V gene lost 4 bases and the J gene lost 6 bases, with 16 bases spanning the gap. This CDR3 is built from 14 residues. The CDR3 nucleotides are TGTGCCAGCAGCCGAACGCAGGGGTCGGATGGCTACACCTTC. This encodes CASSRTQGSDGYTF. The full variable domain, rest sourced from reference TRBV5-4 and TRBJ1-2, is ETGVTQSPTHLIKTRGQQVTLRCSSQSGHNTVSWYQQALGQGPQFIFQYYREEENGRGNFPPRFSGLQFPNYSSELNVNALELDDSALYLCASSRTQGSDGYTFGSGTRLTVV.